This entry concerns a single T cell receptor (beta chain). TCRdb's table, derived via immunoSEQ multiplex PCR, lists solely in-frame clones and lacks some. This sample has some 110,000 clones, with 82% found just once. This CDR3 has 17 residues. The germline gives CDR1 SGHVS, CDR2 FQNEAQ. V was trimmed by 5 bases and J by 4 bases, leaving 21 bases between them. This entry belongs to a study of blood T cell repertoires in COVID-19. The sequenced sample consisted of peripheral blood. V is TRBV7-8 and J is TRBJ1-5, with a possible D match to TRBD1 (6 bases). The TCR sequence derives from a man aged 70-80 years with acute or convalescent COVID-19. CDR3 nucleotide sequence: TGTGCCAGCAGCCGACGGACAGCACCGGGGGGGAATCAGCCCCAGCATTTT. Its protein is CASSRRTAPGGNQPQHF.